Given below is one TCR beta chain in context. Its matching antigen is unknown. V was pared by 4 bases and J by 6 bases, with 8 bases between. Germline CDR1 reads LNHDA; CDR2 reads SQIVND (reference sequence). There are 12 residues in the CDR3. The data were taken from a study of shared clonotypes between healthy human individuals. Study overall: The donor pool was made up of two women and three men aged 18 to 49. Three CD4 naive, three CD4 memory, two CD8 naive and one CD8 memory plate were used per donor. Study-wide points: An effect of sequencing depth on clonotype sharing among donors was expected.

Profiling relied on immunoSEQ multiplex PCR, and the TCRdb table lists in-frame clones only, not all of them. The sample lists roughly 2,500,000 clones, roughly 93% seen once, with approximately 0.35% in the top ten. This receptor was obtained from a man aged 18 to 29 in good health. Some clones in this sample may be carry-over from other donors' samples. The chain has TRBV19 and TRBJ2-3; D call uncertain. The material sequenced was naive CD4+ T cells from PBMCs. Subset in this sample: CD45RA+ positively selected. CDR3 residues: CASSSQGDTQYF. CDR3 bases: TGTGCCAGTAGTAGTCAAGGCGATACGCAGTATTTT.